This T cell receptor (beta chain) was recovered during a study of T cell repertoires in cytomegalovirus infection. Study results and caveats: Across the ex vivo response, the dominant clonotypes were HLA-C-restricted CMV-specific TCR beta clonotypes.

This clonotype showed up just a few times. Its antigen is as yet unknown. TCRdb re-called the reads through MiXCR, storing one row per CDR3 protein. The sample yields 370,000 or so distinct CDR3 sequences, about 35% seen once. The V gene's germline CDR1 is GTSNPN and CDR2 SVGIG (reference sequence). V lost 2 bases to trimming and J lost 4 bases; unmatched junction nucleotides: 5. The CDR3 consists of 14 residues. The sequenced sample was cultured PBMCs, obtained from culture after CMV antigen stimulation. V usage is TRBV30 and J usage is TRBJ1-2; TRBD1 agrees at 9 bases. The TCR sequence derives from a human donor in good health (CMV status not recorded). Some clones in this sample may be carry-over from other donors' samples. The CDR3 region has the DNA TGTGCCTGGAGTAGAACAGGGGGCGGCTATGGCTACACCTTC. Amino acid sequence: CAWSRTGGGYGYTF.